These 26 T cell receptor beta chains were all obtained from the same sample, sequenced in a study of cytomegalovirus exposure and HLA in healthy donors (dated by TCRdb to 2017 to 2019). The method was the immunoSEQ multiplex PCR assay. For the multiplex PCR, a mixture combining 60 forward primers for TCR Vbeta segments and 13 reverse primers for TCR Jbeta segments was used. The immuneACCESS repertoire file appears here via TCRdb, limited to in-frame rearrangements. These files lack a portion of the clones; in checked studies, under half of the deficit traces to unresolved V genes, and the cause of the others is not known. This sample holds 200,000 to 300,000 clones; over 80% were observed only once. The ten largest clones capture 5.4% of the sample. The sample was PBMCs. The receptors come from a woman aged 40 to 55 in good health and CMV-seropositive.

This rearrangement joins TRBV6-5 to TRBJ2-7; 7 bases are shared with TRBD1. J gave up 0 bases and V 6 bases, and 5 bases lay outside the gene matches. Germline assignment: CDR1 MNHEY and CDR2 SVGAGI. CDR3 length: 14 residues. The CDR3 region is CASRPGTASYEQYF. CDR3 nucleotides: TGTGCCAGCAGGCCCGGGACAGCCTCCTACGAGCAGTACTTC.

Only one count was recorded for this clone. This chain connects TRBV29-1 to TRBJ2-7; perhaps TRBD2 as D (5 bases). Per the germline V gene, CDR1 is SQVTM and CDR2 is ANQGSEA. V gave up 3 bases and J gave up 3 bases, with 12 bases separating them. The CDR3 is made up of 13 amino acids. The CDR3 bases are TGCAGCGTTGATAGGCTAGAGGGCTACGAGCAGTACTTC. Its translation: CSVDRLEGYEQYF.

The chain carries TRBV30 and TRBJ1-2; D not resolved. Germline V gives CDR1 GTSNPN, CDR2 SVGIG (reference sequence). V lost 1 base and J 11 bases, leaving 14 bases between the germline ends. This CDR3 is 12 amino acids long. The CDR3 reads CAWSGPGVIYTF. The CDR3 DNA reads as TGTGCCTGGAGTGGCCCCGGGGTTATTTACACCTTC.

The chain links TRBV5-4 to TRBJ2-7, with D possibly matching TRBD1 (6 bases). Trimming left V 4 bases short and J 3 bases short, with 14 bases between. Germline lookup yields CDR1 SGHNT and CDR2 YYREEE (reference sequence). The CDR3 sequence is 14 residues long. The CDR3 DNA reads as TGTGCCAGCAGCCACCGGGACACCATCTACGAGCAGTACTTC. It translates to CASSHRDTIYEQYF.

The CDR3 sequence: CASSPTLSGNEQFF. The DNA for the CDR3 is TGTGCCAGCAGCCCAACTCTGAGTGGCAATGAGCAGTTCTTC. The gene calls are TRBV7-3 and TRBJ2-1; D is unresolved. Germline CDR1 reads SGHTA; CDR2 reads FQGTGA. The CDR3 sequence is 14 residues long. Trimming stripped 5 bases from V and 6 bases from J, with 14 bases between. The whole variable domain, filled in from reference TRBV7-3 and TRBJ2-1, reads GAGVSQTPSNKVTEKGKYVELRCDPISGHTALYWYRQSLGQGPEFLIYFQGTGAADDSGLPNDRFFAVRPEGSVSTLKIQRTERGDSAVYLCASSPTLSGNEQFFGPGTRLTVL.

The genes are TRBV30 and TRBJ1-2; tentatively, D is TRBD1 (5 bases). Trimming pared 4 bases from V and 4 bases from J, leaving 16 bases between. This CDR3 is 14 amino acids long. Germline V gene sequence: CDR1 GTSNPN, CDR2 SVGIG (reference sequence). The CDR3 loop reads CAWTPRAGTYGYTF. As DNA, the CDR3 is TGTGCCTGGACCCCCCGGGCGGGGACCTATGGCTACACCTTC. The full variable domain, its missing parts supplied by reference TRBV30 and TRBJ1-2, is SQTIHQWPATLVQPVGSPLSLECTVEGTSNPNLYWYRQAAGRGLQLLFYSVGIGQISSEVPQNLSASRPQDRQFILSSKKLLLSDSGFYLCAWTPRAGTYGYTFGSGTRLTVV.

The gene calls are TRBV4-1 and TRBJ1-4; 9 nucleotides line up with TRBD1. CDR3 length: 14 amino acids. V lost 6 bases and J lost 7; bases outside the gene matches: 6. The germline V gene has CDR1 MGHRA and CDR2 YSYEKL. This chain's CDR3 is CASSIGQGTEKLFF. The CDR3 nucleotides are TGCGCCAGCAGTATAGGACAGGGGACTGAAAAACTGTTTTTT.

The chain has TRBV30 and TRBJ2-7; 7 bases are a match to TRBD2. CDR3 size: 13 residues. Germline V CDR1 and CDR2: GTSNPN, SVGIG (reference sequence). For the CDR3, the DNA is TGTGCTTCCTCCCGACTAGCCACCTACGAGCAGTACTTC. Protein sequence: CASSRLATYEQYF.

On this clone itself: One end of the junction is discordant with germline, which a read error may explain. J is TRBJ2-3 and V is TRBV7-9, with no clear D. The CDR3 is made up of 14 amino acids. The germline V gene encodes CDR1 SEHNR and CDR2 FQNEAQ (reference sequence). In DNA, the CDR3 is TGTTCCAGCAGCTTTGGTGGCAGTGCAGATACGCAGTATTTT. Its protein is CSSSFGGSADTQYF.

V is TRBV7-2 and J is TRBJ1-2, with D possibly being TRBD1 (6 bases). V was shortened by 4 bases and J by 3 bases, with 12 bases between the two germline ends. Germline V gives CDR1 SGHTA, CDR2 FQGNSA. CDR3 length: 14 amino acids. The CDR3 region is CASSYGQGYYGYTF. CDR3 sequence (DNA): TGTGCCAGCAGCTACGGTCAGGGGTACTATGGCTACACCTTC.

The chain carries TRBV6-5 and TRBJ1-4, with 9 positions matching TRBD1. This CDR3 is built from 14 residues. The germline CDR1 and CDR2 sequences are MNHEY and SVGAGI. The J segment lost 8 bases and the V segment lost 5 bases, leaving 6 bases of the junction unmatched. CDR3 region: CASSPRTGDEKLFF. CDR3 DNA sequence: TGTGCCAGCAGTCCTAGGACAGGGGACGAAAAACTGTTTTTT.

This chain connects TRBV19 to TRBJ2-1; no reliable D call. Germline V gives CDR1 LNHDA, CDR2 SQIVND (reference sequence). The CDR3 covers 14 residues. V lost 0 bases, J lost 7 bases, and 10 bases lay in between. The CDR3, as DNA: TGTGCCAGTAGTATAGATCCGGTGAGGAATGAGCAGTTCTTC. It yields the protein CASSIDPVRNEQFF.

In this sample, this clone turned up a few times. This chain links TRBV27 with TRBJ2-1; 7 bases are shared with TRBD1. The junction had 17 bases not matched to a gene; V was cut back by 6 bases and J by 12 bases. Germline assignment: CDR1 MNHEY and CDR2 SMNVEV (reference sequence). The CDR3 has 15 residues. CDR3 in DNA: TGTGCCAGCAGGCCGGGACAGAGTCCGATTCAAGGGCAGTTCTTC. It is translated as CASRPGQSPIQGQFF.

The chain joins TRBV6-6 to TRBJ2-1, with TRBD1 matching over 9 bases. J gave up 5 bases and V 6 bases, and 2 bases lay outside the gene matches. CDR3 size: 13 residues. Germline V lookup: CDR1 MNHNY, CDR2 SVGAGI (reference sequence). The CDR3 reads CASRRTGDNEQFF. In nucleotides, the CDR3 is TGTGCCAGCAGGAGGACAGGGGACAATGAGCAGTTCTTC.

This chain connects TRBV5-4 to TRBJ2-1, with TRBD2 matching 11 bases. The length of the CDR3 is 15 residues. Germline V gene data show CDR1 as SGHNT and CDR2 as YYREEE (reference sequence). V lost 5 bases, J lost 3 bases, and 4 bases stayed unmatched. Written as DNA, the CDR3 is TGTGCCAGCAGTCAGACTAGCGGGGACTACAATGAGCAGTTCTTC. Translating it yields CASSQTSGDYNEQFF.

This clone has just one count. This chain links TRBV19 with TRBJ2-7; TRBD1 agrees at 7 bases. CDR1 LNHDA and CDR2 SQIVND come from the germline V gene (reference sequence). This CDR3 is 14 amino acids long. After removal of 6 bases from V and 6 bases from J, the junction contained 11 bases not matched to a gene. The CDR3 DNA follows: TGTGCCAGTAGCAGCCGGCAGGGGGATGTCGAGCAGTACTTC. Translation gives CASSSRQGDVEQYF.

This sequence joins TRBV7-9 and TRBJ1-6; unclear D gene. The germline gives CDR1 SEHNR, CDR2 FQNEAQ (reference sequence). This CDR3 has 13 amino acids. V dropped 1 base and J dropped 7 bases, with 5 bases sitting between them. The CDR3 here is CASSLDINSPLHF. CDR3 DNA sequence: TGTGCCAGCAGCTTAGATATCAATTCACCCCTCCACTTT.

V and J are TRBV7-2 and TRBJ1-1; possibly TRBD1 for D (5 bases). The length of the CDR3 is 15 residues. Trimming shortened V by 5 bases and J by 4 bases, and 17 bases separated the two germline ends. Germline V gene sequence: CDR1 SGHTA, CDR2 FQGNSA. CDR3 amino acids: CASSLSMGGGTEAFF. CDR3 bases: TGTGCCAGCAGCCTCAGTATGGGGGGAGGCACTGAAGCTTTCTTT.

The chain combines TRBV9 with TRBJ1-4, with a tentative D call TRBD1 (5 bases). The CDR3 consists of 14 residues. The V end was cut by 4 bases, the J end by 3 bases, with 10 bases between. Germline V gives CDR1 SGDLS, CDR2 YYNGEE. The CDR3 here is CASSQQVSNEKLFF. For the CDR3, the DNA is TGTGCCAGCAGCCAACAGGTTTCTAATGAAAAACTGTTTTTT. The full variable domain, completed using reference TRBV9 and TRBJ1-4, is DSGVTQTPKHLITATGQRVTLRCSPRSGDLSVYWYQQSLDQGLQFLIQYYNGEERAKGNILERFSAQQFPDLHSELNLSSLELGDSALYFCASSQQVSNEKLFFGSGTQLSVL.

The V and J genes are TRBV21-1 and TRBJ2-4; no check of the table's D call, TRBD1, against the DNA was made. TRBV21-1 is a documented pseudogene. The CDR3 covers 20 residues. The CDR3 is CASSKGIPGGRRVQKNIQYF. DNA of the CDR3: TGTGCCAGCAGCAAAGGAATTCCAGGGGGCAGGCGGGTGCAAAAAAACATTCAGTACTTC.

This clone appeared once. The V and J genes are TRBV12-5 and TRBJ1-2; TRBD1 is a possible D gene (5 bases). Trimming cost V 3 bases and J 4 bases, with 12 bases left between them. CDR1 is LGHNT, CDR2 FRNRAP, per germline. There are 14 residues in the CDR3. The CDR3 reads CASGLETVGYGYTF. The CDR3 bases are TGTGCTAGTGGTTTAGAGACAGTGGGCTATGGCTACACCTTC.

The J gene is TRBJ1-3, the V gene TRBV30; D possibly corresponds to TRBD1 (5 bases). The V gene's germline CDR1 is GTSNPN and CDR2 SVGIG (reference sequence). The CDR3 consists of 14 residues. V was cut by 5 bases and J by 0 bases, with 11 bases left in between. CDR3 residues: CAWDQGLSGNTIYF. The CDR3 coding sequence is TGTGCCTGGGATCAGGGTCTCTCTGGAAACACCATATATTTT.

V and J are TRBV19 and TRBJ2-7; 9 nucleotides line up with TRBD1. Germline assignment: CDR1 LNHDA and CDR2 SQIVND (reference sequence). Losses at the gene ends were 4 bases for V and 4 bases for J; bases not matched to a gene: 8. CDR3 size: 15 residues. The CDR3 bases are TGTGCCAGTAGTACCCCCTCGGACAGGGGTTACGAGCAGTACTTC. Protein product: CASSTPSDRGYEQYF.

V and J are TRBV4-1 and TRBJ1-1; TRBD1 aligns across 8 bases. V lost 2 bases, J lost 2 bases, and 7 bases stayed unmatched. This CDR3 comprises 16 residues. Germline loops: CDR1 MGHRA, CDR2 YSYEKL. The CDR3 is CASSQPYRGGNTEAFF. The CDR3 region has the DNA TGCGCCAGCAGCCAACCTTACAGGGGGGGTAACACTGAAGCTTTCTTT.

A note on this clone: One end of the junction fails to match germline, which may point to a read error. The chain carries TRBV7-9 and TRBJ2-5; 11 bases map to TRBD1. Germline V lookup: CDR1 SEHNR, CDR2 FQNEAQ (reference sequence). The length of the CDR3 is 15 residues. CDR3 sequence reads: CSSSLTGTGGETQYF. For the CDR3, the DNA is TGTTCCAGCAGCTTAACCGGGACAGGGGGGGAGACCCAGTACTTC.

This clone has a handful of counts. As DNA, the CDR3 is TGTGCCAACAGTACGGACAGGACCTACACCTTC. It specifies CANSTDRTYTF. The rearrangement links TRBV5-8 to TRBJ1-2; 7 positions match TRBD1. Losses at the gene ends were 9 bases for V and 10 bases for J; bases not matched to a gene: 9. Germline V CDR1 and CDR2: SGHTS, YDEGEE. The CDR3 has 11 amino acids.